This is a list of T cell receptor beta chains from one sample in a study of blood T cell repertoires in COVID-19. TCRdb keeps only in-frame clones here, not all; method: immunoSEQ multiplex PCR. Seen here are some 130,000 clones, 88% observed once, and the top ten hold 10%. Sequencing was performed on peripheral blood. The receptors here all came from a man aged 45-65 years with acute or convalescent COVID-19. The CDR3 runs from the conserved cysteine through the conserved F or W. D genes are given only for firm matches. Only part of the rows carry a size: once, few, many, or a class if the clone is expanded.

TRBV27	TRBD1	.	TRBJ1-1	TGTGCCAGCAGTTTGGGTCGGGACAGAAGTACTGAAGCTTTCTTT	CASSLGRDRSTEAFF
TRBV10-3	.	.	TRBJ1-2	TGTGCCATACAGCTTAACTATGGCTACACCTTC	CAIQLNYGYTF
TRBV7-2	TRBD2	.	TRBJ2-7	TGTGCCAGCAGCACCATCGGGGGGGACGAGCAGTACTTC	CASSTIGGDEQYF
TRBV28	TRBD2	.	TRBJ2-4	TGTGCCAGCAGTCCCGGGGGGGCGGGCGGAGCCAAAAACATTCAGTACTTC	CASSPGGAGGAKNIQYF
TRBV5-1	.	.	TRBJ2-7	TGCGCCAGCAGCTTGGGACTAGAGTACTACGAGCAGTACTTC	CASSLGLEYYEQYF
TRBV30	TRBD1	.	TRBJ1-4	TGTGCCTGGAGTCCCGGGACAGGAGGAGGTGAAAAACTGTTTTTT	CAWSPGTGGGEKLFF
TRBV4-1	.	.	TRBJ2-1	TGCGCCAGCAGCCAAGATCAAGTTAGAACTTCCAATGAGCAGTTCTTC	CASSQDQVRTSNEQFF
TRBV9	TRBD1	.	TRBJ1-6	TGTGCCAGCAGCGTCCGGGACAGGGGAAATTCACCCCTCCACTTT	CASSVRDRGNSPLHF
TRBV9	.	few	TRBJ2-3	TGTGCCAGCAATCTAGGCCTACCGCCCACAGATACGCAGTATTTT	CASNLGLPPTDTQYF
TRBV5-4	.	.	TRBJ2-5	TGTGCCAGCAGCGAGAAGGTCACAGGAGAAGAGACCCAGTACTTC	CASSEKVTGEETQYF
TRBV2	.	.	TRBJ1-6	TGTGCCAGCAGTGGGGACATAGGTGGTTCACCCCTCCACTTT	CASSGDIGGSPLHF